One sample yielded the 20 T cell receptor beta chains listed below, sequenced in a study of Ad26.COV2.S vaccination and SARS-CoV-2 variants. Treatment given: 15 to 20 received Ad26.COV2.S at low or high dose, single or two shots; about 5 received placebo; per-sample allocation not given. All samples were drawn on day 63, counting from the first vaccine or placebo injection. Only in-frame clones appear in the TCRdb table, and some are missing; sequencing was by immunoSEQ multiplex PCR. The data show around 310,000 clones, 85% to 90% seen once. The sample in question was peripheral blood, obtained in a trial of Ad26.COV2.S vaccine versus placebo. The origin of the receptors is a person between 18 and 59 years old who received the Ad26.COV2.S COVID-19 vaccine or a placebo.

The chain recombines TRBV2 with TRBJ2-1; 7 nucleotides line up with TRBD2. Germline assignment: CDR1 SNHLY and CDR2 FYNNEI. The ends lost 6 bases at V and 5 bases at J; junction bases unmatched: 10. This CDR3 spans 15 amino acids. The CDR3 nucleotides are TGTGCCAGCAGACCTTTCCCGGGACTACACAATGAGCAGTTCTTC. This translates into CASRPFPGLHNEQFF.

The rearrangement joins TRBV5-1 to TRBJ2-5; 8 bases align to TRBD2. The CDR3 consists of 17 residues. Per germline, CDR1 SGHRS and CDR2 YFSETQ. V lost 4 bases, J lost 5 bases, and 16 bases stayed unmatched. The CDR3 region has the DNA TGCGCCAGCAGCCGGGAGGGCGTTGGGGGGATCGGGGAGACCCAGTACTTC. Translating gives CASSREGVGGIGETQYF.

The V and J genes are TRBV18 and TRBJ1-1, with D maybe TRBD1 (6 bases). This CDR3 has 14 residues. The germline V gene has CDR1 KGHSH and CDR2 LQKENI. V was pared by 5 bases and J by 1 base, with 11 bases between. CDR3 protein: CASSNGGPNTEAFF. The CDR3 region has the DNA TGTGCCAGCTCAAACGGGGGCCCGAACACTGAAGCTTTCTTT.

This chain joins TRBV6-6 and TRBJ2-7; possibly TRBD1 or TRBD2 for D (6 bases each). Germline V gene data show CDR1 as MNHNY and CDR2 as SVGAGI (reference sequence). V lost 5 bases, J lost 8 bases, and 10 bases lay in between. The CDR3 covers 11 residues. As DNA, the CDR3 is TGTGCCAGCAGTCAGGGGAGGCAGCAGTACGTC. It codes for CASSQGRQQYV.

This clone was seen only once. The J gene is TRBJ2-3, the V gene TRBV4-3; tentative D call: TRBD2 (5 bases). The CDR3 contains 15 residues. Trimming cost V 1 base and J 1 base, with 9 bases left between them. CDR1 and CDR2 from the germline V gene are LGHNA and YSLEER. Here the CDR3 DNA reads TGCGCCAGCAGCCAAGCGGAAGCGGGCACAGATACGCAGTATTTT. This gives the protein CASSQAEAGTDTQYF.

CDR3 DNA sequence: TGTGCCTGGAGAAGGGGGCAAAGTCAGGATACGCAGTATTTT. It yields the protein CAWRRGQSQDTQYF. The genes are TRBV30 and TRBJ2-3, with 7 positions matching TRBD1. In germline, CDR1 is GTSNPN, CDR2 SVGIG (reference sequence). The J segment lost 6 bases and the V segment lost 3 bases, leaving 9 bases of the junction unmatched. The CDR3 runs 14 residues.

This clone is a singleton in its sample. The V gene is TRBV6-5, the J gene TRBJ2-1; TRBD2 matches at 9 bases. The germline V gene encodes CDR1 MNHEY and CDR2 SVGAGI. The J segment lost 6 bases and the V segment lost 2 bases, leaving 5 bases of the junction unmatched. The length of the CDR3 is 15 residues. This CDR3 is CASSYPRGGSNEQFF. The CDR3 DNA reads as TGTGCCAGCAGTTACCCGCGGGGGGGTAGCAATGAGCAGTTCTTC.

This sequence joins TRBV9 and TRBJ2-1, with D possibly matching TRBD2 (6 bases). This CDR3 is built from 16 residues. Germline CDR1 reads SGDLS; CDR2 reads YYNGEE. The V gene lost 1 base and the J gene lost 4 bases, with 15 bases spanning the gap. The CDR3 DNA is TGTGCCAGCAGCGTATTAGCGGCCGCCTATTACAATGAGCAGTTCTTC. It encodes CASSVLAAAYYNEQFF.

This rearrangement joins TRBV18 to TRBJ1-2; 7 positions match TRBD1. V dropped 4 bases and J dropped 0; count of bases not matched to a gene: 8. The CDR3 has 16 amino acids. Germline CDR1 KGHSH, CDR2 LQKENI. CDR3 loop: CASSLWGQGANYGYTF. As DNA, the CDR3 is TGTGCCAGCTCACTCTGGGGTCAGGGGGCTAACTATGGCTACACCTTC. Full variable domain (remainder filled in from reference TRBV18 and TRBJ1-2): NAGVMQNPRHLVRRRGQEARLRCSPMKGHSHVYWYRQLPEEGLKFMVYLQKENIIDESGMPKERFSAEFPKEGPSILRIQQVVRGDSAAYFCASSLWGQGANYGYTFGSGTRLTVV.

This clone was counted a single time. V and J are TRBV2 and TRBJ2-1; 7 nucleotides line up with TRBD2. V was pared by 4 bases and J by 7 bases, with 10 bases of the junction left unmatched. This CDR3 is built from 15 residues. Germline lookup yields CDR1 SNHLY and CDR2 FYNNEI. CDR3: CASSVSSGTGNEQFF. CDR3 DNA: TGTGCCAGCAGTGTATCAAGCGGGACTGGGAATGAGCAGTTCTTC.

V and J are TRBV9 and TRBJ2-3; no clear D. The V gene lost 3 bases and the J gene lost 2 bases, with 7 bases spanning the gap. The germline V gene has CDR1 SGDLS and CDR2 YYNGEE. CDR3 length equals 13 residues. In nucleotides, the CDR3 is TGTGCCAGCAGCGATTATGTCACAGATACGCAGTATTTT. Residues: CASSDYVTDTQYF.

The V call is TRBV19, the J call TRBJ1-1, with unresolved D. With 2 bases removed from V and 2 bases from J, the gap between germline ends came to 6 bases. The germline V gene has CDR1 LNHDA and CDR2 SQIVND (reference sequence). The CDR3 is 13 residues long. CDR3 DNA: TGTGCCAGTAGTATAAACAGAAACACTGAAGCTTTCTTT. Protein: CASSINRNTEAFF.

The V call is TRBV7-8, the J call TRBJ2-1; the match to TRBD2 covers 9 bases. The CDR3 contains 15 residues. Germline lookup yields CDR1 SGHVS and CDR2 FQNEAQ. Trimming cost V 2 bases and J 6 bases; bases outside gene matches: 5. The CDR3 reads CASSLPRLAVNEQFF. In DNA, the CDR3 is TGTGCCAGCAGCTTACCCAGACTAGCGGTCAATGAGCAGTTCTTC. The full variable domain, in which reference TRBV7-8 and TRBJ2-1 provide the parts outside the CDR3, is GAGVSQSPRYKVAKRGQDVALRCDPISGHVSLFWYQQALGQGPEFLTYFQNEAQLDKSGLPSDRFFAERPEGSVSTLKIQRTQQEDSAVYLCASSLPRLAVNEQFFGPGTRLTVL.

This chain's CDR3 is CASSLGQLNTGELFF. CDR3 DNA sequence: TGTGCCAGCAGCTTGGGACAGCTAAACACCGGGGAGCTGTTTTTT. J is TRBJ2-2 and V is TRBV5-4; maybe TRBD1 (5 bases). This CDR3 comprises 15 residues. V shed 0 bases and J shed 2 bases, with 8 bases lying between them. From germline, CDR1 is SGHNT and CDR2 YYREEE (reference sequence). The variable domain in full, completed from reference TRBV5-4 and TRBJ2-2, reads ETGVTQSPTHLIKTRGQQVTLRCSSQSGHNTVSWYQQALGQGPQFIFQYYREEENGRGNFPPRFSGLQFPNYSSELNVNALELDDSALYLCASSLGQLNTGELFFGEGSRLTVL.

The genes are TRBV6-2 or TRBV6-3 and TRBJ2-7; 7 bases are a match to TRBD2. There are 15 residues in the CDR3. Germline V gene sequence: CDR1 MNHEY, CDR2 SVGEGT. The ends lost 2 bases at V and 2 bases at J; junction bases unmatched: 6. This CDR3 reads CASSYLSSGTYEQYF. For the CDR3, the DNA is TGTGCCAGCAGTTACCTGTCTAGCGGAACCTACGAGCAGTACTTC.

The V and J genes are TRBV15 and TRBJ2-2; D remains ambiguous. Germline lookup yields CDR1 LNHNV and CDR2 YYDKDF (reference sequence). V gave up 0 bases and J gave up 5 bases, with 7 bases separating them. The CDR3 has 14 residues. The chain's CDR3 is CATSRDVGTGELFF. For the CDR3, the DNA is TGTGCCACCAGCAGAGATGTCGGGACCGGGGAGCTGTTTTTT.

The chain combines TRBV19 with TRBJ2-4; perhaps TRBD2 as D (6 bases). This CDR3 contains 14 residues. The germline gives CDR1 LNHDA, CDR2 SQIVND (reference sequence). V gave up 5 bases and J gave up 12 bases, with 20 bases separating them. The CDR3 here is CASSPRLEGITQYF. CDR3 DNA: TGTGCCAGTAGTCCTCGACTAGAGGGAATTACTCAGTACTTC.

The genes are TRBV5-1 and TRBJ1-2, with a weak D call TRBD1 (5 bases). The CDR3 totals 16 residues. CDR1 is SGHRS and CDR2 is YFSETQ in the germline V gene. Deletions cut 0 bases from V and 7 bases from J, with 19 bases between. CDR3 amino acids: CASSLVSGTGTFGYTF. The DNA for the CDR3 is TGCGCCAGCAGCTTGGTTTCTGGGACGGGGACTTTTGGCTACACCTTC.

The chain uses TRBV27 and TRBJ2-5; 7 bases line up with TRBD2. V trimming: 6 bases; J trimming: 2 bases; junction bases outside the gene matches: 9. Germline values: CDR1 MNHEY, CDR2 SMNVEV (reference sequence). The CDR3 is 15 amino acids. In DNA, the CDR3 is TGTGCCAGCAGCCCAATAACTAGCGTGCAAGAGACCCAGTACTTC. Translating it yields CASSPITSVQETQYF.

The rearrangement links TRBV6-4 to TRBJ2-2, with TRBD1 identical over 9 bases. The CDR3 spans 18 residues. CDR1 and CDR2 (germline): MRHNA, SNTAGT. Unmatched junction bases numbered 12, after V lost 4 bases and J lost 3 bases. CDR3 in amino acids: CASSGRDRENLDTGELFF. In nucleotides, the CDR3 is TGTGCCAGCAGTGGCCGGGACAGGGAAAACCTAGACACCGGGGAGCTGTTTTTT.